This is a list of T cell receptor beta chains from one sample in a study of shared clonotypes between healthy human individuals. Sequencing was performed with immunoSEQ multiplex PCR; in TCRdb, only in-frame clones are kept and a portion is missing. The data contain approximately 2,000,000 clones, about 90% of them singletons. The sample comprised naive CD4+ T cells from PBMCs. Receptor source: a man aged 18 to 35 in good health. Some clones in this sample may be carry-over from other donors' samples. Both conserved end residues are part of each CDR3. The order of the fields is J gene, V gene, D gene, clone size, CDR3 DNA, CDR3 protein. A D gene is named only where the DNA matches it firmly. Not all rows give a size; the values are once, few, many and, for expanded clones, a class.

J gene: TRBJ2-7; V gene: TRBV25-1; D gene: .; clone size: once; CDR3 DNA: TGTGCCAGCACAAAACAGGGATCCTACGAGCAGTACTTC; CDR3 protein: CASTKQGSYEQYF
J gene: TRBJ2-1; V gene: TRBV5-6; D gene: .; clone size: .; CDR3 DNA: TGTGCCAGCAGCTTACGGCTGTACAATGAGCAGTTCTTC; CDR3 protein: CASSLRLYNEQFF
J gene: TRBJ2-2; V gene: TRBV9; D gene: .; clone size: .; CDR3 DNA: TGTGCCAGCAGGGCCGGCCGGACTGCGAACACCGGGGAGCTGTTTTTT; CDR3 protein: CASRAGRTANTGELFF
J gene: TRBJ2-7; V gene: TRBV29-1; D gene: .; clone size: .; CDR3 DNA: TGCAGCGCCCTATGGACTTCCCCCGTCGAGCAGTACTTC; CDR3 protein: CSALWTSPVEQYF
J gene: TRBJ2-4; V gene: TRBV7-2; D gene: .; clone size: .; CDR3 DNA: TGTGCCAGCAGCTGGCAAGGGGGTTTGAAAAACATTCAGTACTTC; CDR3 protein: CASSWQGGLKNIQYF
J gene: TRBJ1-2; V gene: TRBV7-2; D gene: TRBD1; clone size: few; CDR3 DNA: TGTGCCAGCAGCTTAAACGGACAGGGCTATGGCTACACCTTC; CDR3 protein: CASSLNGQGYGYTF
J gene: TRBJ1-5; V gene: TRBV5-5; D gene: .; clone size: .; CDR3 DNA: TGTGCCAGCAGCTTGGCCGGGGGAGTGGGCAATCAGCCCCAGCATTTT; CDR3 protein: CASSLAGGVGNQPQHF
J gene: TRBJ1-1; V gene: TRBV30; D gene: .; clone size: .; CDR3 DNA: TGTGCCTGGAGTGTACGGTTAGGTGGCACTGAAGCTTTCTTT; CDR3 protein: CAWSVRLGGTEAFF
J gene: TRBJ2-7; V gene: TRBV19; D gene: TRBD2; clone size: .; CDR3 DNA: TGTGCCAGTAGTATTGGGTCTAGCGGGAAACAGGGCGAGCAGTACTTC; CDR3 protein: CASSIGSSGKQGEQYF
J gene: TRBJ2-1; V gene: TRBV28; D gene: .; clone size: .; CDR3 DNA: TGTGCCAGCCCCCCCTCCGGGGCCTACAATGAGCAGTTCTTC; CDR3 protein: CASPPSGAYNEQFF
J gene: TRBJ1-5; V gene: TRBV10-1; D gene: .; clone size: .; CDR3 DNA: TGCGCCAGCAGGGGGCGCGGAAATCAGCCCCAGCATTTT; CDR3 protein: CASRGRGNQPQHF
J gene: TRBJ2-1; V gene: TRBV9; D gene: .; clone size: .; CDR3 DNA: TGTGCCAGCAGCGTAGGTAGAAACTACAATGAGCAGTTCTTC; CDR3 protein: CASSVGRNYNEQFF
J gene: TRBJ1-2; V gene: TRBV18; D gene: TRBD1; clone size: .; CDR3 DNA: TGTGCCAGCTCACCTCAGGACAGGGGGCATAACTATGGCTACACCTTC; CDR3 protein: CASSPQDRGHNYGYTF
J gene: TRBJ2-7; V gene: TRBV29-1; D gene: TRBD2; clone size: .; CDR3 DNA: TGCAGCGTTGCGGGTCTGGCGGGAGAAGGAACCTACGAGCAGTACTTC; CDR3 protein: CSVAGLAGEGTYEQYF
J gene: TRBJ2-5; V gene: TRBV7-6; D gene: TRBD1; clone size: .; CDR3 DNA: TGTGCCAGCAGCCAAACCGGGACAGTTAAAGAGACCCAGTACTTC; CDR3 protein: CASSQTGTVKETQYF
J gene: TRBJ2-7; V gene: TRBV4-1; D gene: .; clone size: .; CDR3 DNA: TGCGCCAGCAGCCAAAGGGGGGCGGGAAGGAACGAGCAGTACTTC; CDR3 protein: CASSQRGAGRNEQYF
J gene: TRBJ1-2; V gene: TRBV5-8; D gene: .; clone size: .; CDR3 DNA: TGTGCCAGCAGCCGCACACGAGGTGTAAACTATGGCTACACCTTC; CDR3 protein: CASSRTRGVNYGYTF
J gene: TRBJ1-1; V gene: TRBV7-9; D gene: .; clone size: few; CDR3 DNA: TGTGCCAGCAGCCCGGGAAAAGCTTTCTTT; CDR3 protein: CASSPGKAFF
J gene: TRBJ2-1; V gene: TRBV4-3; D gene: .; clone size: .; CDR3 DNA: TGCGCCAGCAGCCGAACTAGACTTTACAATGAGCAGTTCTTC; CDR3 protein: CASSRTRLYNEQFF
J gene: TRBJ2-3; V gene: TRBV7-3; D gene: .; clone size: .; CDR3 DNA: TGTGCCAGCAGCTTGATCCCAGGGGCAGATACGCAGTATTTT; CDR3 protein: CASSLIPGADTQYF
J gene: TRBJ2-2; V gene: TRBV18; D gene: TRBD2; clone size: .; CDR3 DNA: TGTGCCAGCTCACCAACGACTAGCGGAACGAACACCGGGGAGCTGTTTTTT; CDR3 protein: CASSPTTSGTNTGELFF
J gene: TRBJ1-5; V gene: TRBV19; D gene: .; clone size: .; CDR3 DNA: TGTGCCAGTAGTAACTTCCACTACAGGGTTGGGAGCAATCAGCCCCAGCATTTT; CDR3 protein: CASSNFHYRVGSNQPQHF
J gene: TRBJ2-6; V gene: TRBV9; D gene: .; clone size: .; CDR3 DNA: TGTGCCAGCAAAGGGCAGGGTAGTGGGGCCAACGTCCTGACTTTC; CDR3 protein: CASKGQGSGANVLTF
J gene: TRBJ2-5; V gene: TRBV6-1; D gene: TRBD2; clone size: .; CDR3 DNA: TGTGCCAGCAGTGAAGCCGGGGGGAGAGGAAAGACCCAGTACTTC; CDR3 protein: CASSEAGGRGKTQYF
J gene: TRBJ2-7; V gene: TRBV6-1; D gene: TRBD1; clone size: once; CDR3 DNA: TGTGCCAGCAGTGAAGCTTTAGGGGACAGCTTGTACGAGCAGTACTTC; CDR3 protein: CASSEALGDSLYEQYF